Listed below are T cell receptor beta chains from one sample, sequenced in a study of blood T cell repertoires in COVID-19. Assay used: immunoSEQ multiplex PCR; TCRdb lists only in-frame clones, some missing. This sample carries around 160,000 clones, around 80% of them seen once, and the ten largest clones take 15% to 20%. The sequenced sample was peripheral blood. These receptors were collected from an elderly woman with acute or convalescent COVID-19. Each CDR3 is given with its conserved first and last residue. The D gene is left open where the match is weak. For some rows the clone size is stated as once, few or many, or as a class when expanded; others skip it.

clone_size: few
d_call: TRBD1
v_call: TRBV10-1
j_call: TRBJ2-1
cdr3_nt: TGCGCCAGGAAGGTCGTTACAGGGGGGAACAATGAGCAGTTCTTC
cdr3_aa: CARKVVTGGNNEQFF

clone_size: -
d_call: -
v_call: TRBV5-8
j_call: TRBJ2-2
cdr3_nt: TGTGCAGCGTGGAGTACCAGGGAGCTGTTTTTT
cdr3_aa: CAAWSTRELFF

clone_size: -
d_call: -
v_call: TRBV25-1
j_call: TRBJ1-4
cdr3_nt: TGTGCCAGCAAAACCGGGACAACTAATGAAAAACTGTTTTTT
cdr3_aa: CASKTGTTNEKLFF

clone_size: -
d_call: -
v_call: TRBV29-1
j_call: TRBJ1-4
cdr3_nt: TGCAGCGTTGAAAACACGGAGGAAAATGAAAAACTGTTTTTT
cdr3_aa: CSVENTEENEKLFF

clone_size: -
d_call: TRBD1
v_call: TRBV27
j_call: TRBJ1-1
cdr3_nt: TGTGCCAGCAGCCTCGACAGGGCAATAAACCGGGGTGAAGGCACTGAAGCTTTCTTT
cdr3_aa: CASSLDRAINRGEGTEAFF

clone_size: -
d_call: -
v_call: TRBV24-1
j_call: TRBJ1-2
cdr3_nt: TGTGCCACCAGTGATGACTCGGGAGTTGGCGGCTACACCTTC
cdr3_aa: CATSDDSGVGGYTF

clone_size: -
d_call: -
v_call: TRBV10-3
j_call: TRBJ1-5
cdr3_nt: TGTGCCATCAGTGAGTCGTTTTCCGGAGCCCAGCATTTT
cdr3_aa: CAISESFSGAQHF

clone_size: -
d_call: -
v_call: TRBV4-1
j_call: TRBJ2-2
cdr3_nt: TGCGCCAGCAGCCAAGAAAGGGGGGGTGCGAACACCGGGGAGCTGTTTTTT
cdr3_aa: CASSQERGGANTGELFF

clone_size: -
d_call: -
v_call: TRBV21-1
j_call: TRBJ1-6
cdr3_nt: TGTGCCAGCAGCAAAGAGGGGGCGACAGGGCGTAATTCACCCCTCCACTTT
cdr3_aa: CASSKEGATGRNSPLHF

clone_size: -
d_call: TRBD1
v_call: TRBV7-2
j_call: TRBJ1-3
cdr3_nt: TGTGCCAGCAGCACCCGGGACAGGGGGTATGGGGACACCATATATTTT
cdr3_aa: CASSTRDRGYGDTIYF

clone_size: once
d_call: -
v_call: TRBV15
j_call: TRBJ2-1
cdr3_nt: TGTGCCACCAGCAGACCTTTACAGGGTAGAAATGAGCAGTTCTTC
cdr3_aa: CATSRPLQGRNEQFF

clone_size: -
d_call: -
v_call: TRBV18
j_call: TRBJ1-4
cdr3_nt: TGTGCCAGCTCACCACTCACATCTAAGGGGGAAAAACTGTTTTTT
cdr3_aa: CASSPLTSKGEKLFF

clone_size: -
d_call: -
v_call: TRBV18
j_call: TRBJ1-3
cdr3_nt: TGTGCCAGCTCACCAAATTTTGCAAGACTGAGCTCTGGAAACACCATATATTTT
cdr3_aa: CASSPNFARLSSGNTIYF

clone_size: -
d_call: -
v_call: TRBV6-2/TRBV6-3
j_call: TRBJ1-5
cdr3_nt: TGTGCCAGCAGTTACTCTGGGGCCGGTAGCAATCAGCCCCAGCATTTT
cdr3_aa: CASSYSGAGSNQPQHF

clone_size: -
d_call: TRBD1
v_call: TRBV5-1
j_call: TRBJ1-5
cdr3_nt: TGCGCCAGCAGCAGTGGGACAGGGGGGAGCAATCAGCCCCAGCATTTT
cdr3_aa: CASSSGTGGSNQPQHF

clone_size: once
d_call: -
v_call: TRBV5-1
j_call: TRBJ1-4
cdr3_nt: TGCGCCAGCAGCTTAACAGGGACAACTAATGAAAAACTGTTTTTT
cdr3_aa: CASSLTGTTNEKLFF

clone_size: -
d_call: TRBD1
v_call: TRBV4-1
j_call: TRBJ2-6
cdr3_nt: TGCGCCAGCAGCCAAAAACACCAACAGGGGGCCGCCTCTGGGGCCAACGTCCTGACTTTC
cdr3_aa: CASSQKHQQGAASGANVLTF

clone_size: -
d_call: TRBD1
v_call: TRBV5-1
j_call: TRBJ1-1
cdr3_nt: TGCGCCAGCGGGGCAGGGGGATCTGAAGCTTTCTTT
cdr3_aa: CASGAGGSEAFF

clone_size: -
d_call: -
v_call: TRBV6-4
j_call: TRBJ2-6
cdr3_nt: TGTGCCAGCCCACGGTATGGGGCCAACGTCCTGACTTTC
cdr3_aa: CASPRYGANVLTF

clone_size: -
d_call: TRBD1
v_call: TRBV6-2/TRBV6-3
j_call: TRBJ2-5
cdr3_nt: TGTGCCAGCAGTTACCAGGGGGCTGGAGAGACCCAGTACTTC
cdr3_aa: CASSYQGAGETQYF

clone_size: -
d_call: -
v_call: TRBV12-3/TRBV12-4
j_call: TRBJ2-5
cdr3_nt: TGTGCCAGCAGCCTACAGCAAGGAGAGACCCAGTACTTC
cdr3_aa: CASSLQQGETQYF

clone_size: -
d_call: TRBD1
v_call: TRBV28
j_call: TRBJ1-1
cdr3_nt: TGTGCCAGCAAGTACCCGACAGGGTTGAACACTGAAGCTTTCTTT
cdr3_aa: CASKYPTGLNTEAFF

clone_size: -
d_call: -
v_call: TRBV10-3
j_call: TRBJ2-7
cdr3_nt: TGTGCCATCAGTGGGGGCCGTGACAAAGTCTACGAGCAGTACTTC
cdr3_aa: CAISGGRDKVYEQYF

clone_size: -
d_call: TRBD2
v_call: TRBV28
j_call: TRBJ2-6
cdr3_nt: TGTGCCCGCCGGGGGCCGGGGGGGCCGCAGTCTGGGGCCAACGTCCTGACTTTC
cdr3_aa: CARRGPGGPQSGANVLTF

clone_size: -
d_call: TRBD1
v_call: TRBV19
j_call: TRBJ2-6
cdr3_nt: TGTGCCAGTAGTATAGGGACAGGGTTATCTGGGGCCAACGTCCTGACTTTC
cdr3_aa: CASSIGTGLSGANVLTF

clone_size: -
d_call: -
v_call: TRBV7-2
j_call: TRBJ2-2
cdr3_nt: TGTGCCAGCAGCCTATTGCGAACCGGGGAGCTGTTTTTT
cdr3_aa: CASSLLRTGELFF

clone_size: few
d_call: TRBD1
v_call: TRBV27
j_call: TRBJ1-3
cdr3_nt: TGTGCCAGCAGTTTAACAGGGGGCTGGGGAAACACCATATATTTT
cdr3_aa: CASSLTGGWGNTIYF

clone_size: few
d_call: -
v_call: TRBV5-5
j_call: TRBJ1-6
cdr3_nt: TGTGCCAGCAGCGGAGGACAGACTTATAATTCACCCCTCCACTTT
cdr3_aa: CASSGGQTYNSPLHF

clone_size: once
d_call: TRBD2
v_call: TRBV27
j_call: TRBJ2-1
cdr3_nt: TGTGCCAGCAGTTTATTTCCAAAACGGGCGGGAGGATACAATGAGCAGTTCTTC
cdr3_aa: CASSLFPKRAGGYNEQFF

clone_size: -
d_call: TRBD2
v_call: TRBV9
j_call: TRBJ2-1
cdr3_nt: TGTGCCAGCAGCGTGGGACTAGCGGGAGTCAATGAGCAGTTCTTC
cdr3_aa: CASSVGLAGVNEQFF

clone_size: -
d_call: TRBD1
v_call: TRBV19
j_call: TRBJ2-7
cdr3_nt: TGTGCCAGTAGTAGGGGGACAGCCTACGAGCAGTACTTC
cdr3_aa: CASSRGTAYEQYF

clone_size: -
d_call: TRBD2
v_call: TRBV5-5
j_call: TRBJ2-3
cdr3_nt: TGTGCCAGCAGCTTTGCGGGGGGCAGTGATACGCAGTATTTT
cdr3_aa: CASSFAGGSDTQYF

clone_size: -
d_call: -
v_call: TRBV19
j_call: TRBJ1-3
cdr3_nt: TGTGCCAGTAGTATCGTGGACAGTTCTGGAAACACCATATATTTT
cdr3_aa: CASSIVDSSGNTIYF

clone_size: -
d_call: TRBD2
v_call: TRBV27
j_call: TRBJ2-7
cdr3_nt: TGTGCCAGCAGTTACAGCGGGAGGGCCTACGAGCAGTACTTC
cdr3_aa: CASSYSGRAYEQYF

clone_size: -
d_call: -
v_call: TRBV7-2
j_call: TRBJ1-5
cdr3_nt: TGTGCCAGCAGCTTACAGTACCCTAGCAATCAGCCCCAGCATTTT
cdr3_aa: CASSLQYPSNQPQHF

clone_size: many
d_call: -
v_call: TRBV3-1/TRBV3-2
j_call: TRBJ2-7
cdr3_nt: TGTGCCAGCAGCCCGGGACTTCGGGGCGAGCAGTACTTC
cdr3_aa: CASSPGLRGEQYF

clone_size: few
d_call: -
v_call: TRBV6-5
j_call: TRBJ2-4
cdr3_nt: TGTGCCAGTTCCGAGACAAACCTGGTTCAGTACTTC
cdr3_aa: CASSETNLVQYF

clone_size: once
d_call: -
v_call: TRBV7-3
j_call: TRBJ2-1
cdr3_nt: TGTGCCAGCAGCCGATTCACAGGGAAGCAGTTCTTC
cdr3_aa: CASSRFTGKQFF

clone_size: -
d_call: -
v_call: TRBV19
j_call: TRBJ1-5
cdr3_nt: TGTGCCAGTAGTATAACCAGGGTGGGCAATCAGCCCCAGCATTTT
cdr3_aa: CASSITRVGNQPQHF

clone_size: -
d_call: -
v_call: TRBV5-1
j_call: TRBJ2-5
cdr3_nt: TGCGCCAGCAGCTTTTATGCCAGCGACCAAGAGACCCAGTACTTC
cdr3_aa: CASSFYASDQETQYF

clone_size: -
d_call: -
v_call: TRBV7-6
j_call: TRBJ2-7
cdr3_nt: TGTGCCAGCAGCGCTCAGTCCTTCTCCGAGCAGTACTTC
cdr3_aa: CASSAQSFSEQYF

clone_size: few
d_call: TRBD2
v_call: TRBV3-1/TRBV3-2
j_call: TRBJ2-7
cdr3_nt: TGTGCCAGCAAGACTAGCGGGAGGCCCGGGGTGGAGTACTTC
cdr3_aa: CASKTSGRPGVEYF

clone_size: -
d_call: TRBD1
v_call: TRBV6-5
j_call: TRBJ2-3
cdr3_nt: TGTGCCAGCAGTTACCTGGGACAGGGGAAGACAGATACGCAGTATTTT
cdr3_aa: CASSYLGQGKTDTQYF

clone_size: -
d_call: -
v_call: TRBV16
j_call: TRBJ1-2
cdr3_nt: TGTGCCAGCAGCCAAGGGGCAGGAGGGTATGATGGCTACACCTTC
cdr3_aa: CASSQGAGGYDGYTF

clone_size: -
d_call: -
v_call: TRBV7-9
j_call: TRBJ2-1
cdr3_nt: TGTGCCAGCAGCTTAGAGGCTAGCAGCGATGAGCAGTTCTTC
cdr3_aa: CASSLEASSDEQFF

clone_size: -
d_call: -
v_call: TRBV12-5
j_call: TRBJ2-2
cdr3_nt: TGTGCTAGTGGTTTCTCCCCGACACTTACGAACACCGGGGAGCTGTTTTTT
cdr3_aa: CASGFSPTLTNTGELFF

clone_size: -
d_call: -
v_call: TRBV6-1
j_call: TRBJ1-1
cdr3_nt: TGTGCCAGCAGTGAAGATACCGGGAACACTGAAGCTTTCTTT
cdr3_aa: CASSEDTGNTEAFF

clone_size: -
d_call: TRBD2
v_call: TRBV9
j_call: TRBJ2-2
cdr3_nt: TGTGCCAGCAGCGGGGGACTAGCGGGAGTTACCGGGGAGCTGTTTTTT
cdr3_aa: CASSGGLAGVTGELFF

clone_size: -
d_call: -
v_call: TRBV3-1/TRBV3-2
j_call: TRBJ1-2
cdr3_nt: TGTGCCAGCAGCCAAAGGGGATCGGGAGATGGCTACACCTTC
cdr3_aa: CASSQRGSGDGYTF